Below, 18 T cell receptor beta chains from the same sample are listed, as sequenced in a study of PD-1 blockade in mismatch repair-deficient tumors. TCRdb's table, derived via immunoSEQ multiplex PCR, lists solely in-frame clones and lacks some. The sample includes approximately 50,000 clones, around 82% of them seen just once. The specimen was peripheral blood, collected 4 weeks after starting pembrolizumab. These receptors were taken from an adult with mismatch repair-deficient cancer.

The gene calls are TRBV11-2 and TRBJ2-7; no clear D. V lost 2 bases and J lost 4, with 6 bases in between. The V gene's germline CDR1 is SGHAT and CDR2 FQNNGV. The CDR3 totals 12 residues. CDR3 DNA: TGTGCCAGCAGCTTAAAGGGATACGAGCAGTACTTC. This codes for CASSLKGYEQYF.

This clone turned up a few times. The chain combines TRBV19 with TRBJ2-7; perhaps TRBD1 as D (6 bases). The germline V gene encodes CDR1 LNHDA and CDR2 SQIVND (reference sequence). The CDR3 extends over 14 amino acids. The ends were cut back, 5 bases at V and 5 bases at J, with 16 bases in the middle. The CDR3 region is CASSPTGLRDEQYF. CDR3 nucleotide sequence: TGTGCCAGTAGTCCGACAGGCCTTAGGGACGAGCAGTACTTC.

J is TRBJ2-5 and V is TRBV6-5; D may be TRBD2 (6 bases). The CDR3 sequence is 14 residues long. Trimming removed 0 bases at V and 5 bases at J, with 10 bases between. The germline gives CDR1 MNHEY, CDR2 SVGAGI. For the CDR3, the DNA is TGTGCCAGCAGTTACTCGACTCGGGGGGAGACCCAGTACTTC. Amino acid sequence: CASSYSTRGETQYF.

The chain combines TRBV2 with TRBJ1-3, with 7 bases fitting TRBD1. This CDR3 contains 16 residues. The V gene's germline CDR1 is SNHLY and CDR2 FYNNEI. J was trimmed by 2 bases and V by 3 bases; bases with no gene match: 7. This CDR3 reads CASSEFTGDPGNTIYF. CDR3 nucleotides: TGTGCCAGCAGTGAGTTTACAGGGGACCCTGGAAACACCATATATTTT.

The rearrangement joins TRBV5-1 to TRBJ2-5, with 8 nucleotides matching TRBD2. This CDR3 is 14 amino acids long. V lost 4 bases to trimming and J lost 5 bases; unmatched junction nucleotides: 7. Germline V gene lookup returns CDR1 SGHRS and CDR2 YFSETQ. The CDR3 nucleotides read TGCGCCAGCAGCATCCTGCCGGGGGGGGAGACCCAGTACTTC. This sequence encodes CASSILPGGETQYF.

The chain carries TRBV6-5 and TRBJ1-2, with D possibly being TRBD1 (6 bases). This CDR3 contains 14 residues. The germline V gene has CDR1 MNHEY and CDR2 SVGAGI. Trimming pared 2 bases from V and 10 bases from J, leaving 17 bases between. The CDR3 is CASSYGGGLSSYTF. The CDR3 DNA reads as TGTGCCAGCAGTTACGGTGGGGGCCTAAGTTCCTACACCTTC.

The V gene is TRBV4-3, the J gene TRBJ2-3, with D hard to call. CDR3 length equals 14 residues. V was pared by 0 bases and J by 4 bases, with 8 bases between. CDR1 is LGHNA, CDR2 YSLEER, per germline. The CDR3 is CASSQDRSADTQYF. Written as DNA, the CDR3 is TGCGCCAGCAGCCAAGATAGGTCCGCAGATACGCAGTATTTT.

This clone has only one observation. The J gene is TRBJ2-5, the V gene TRBV27, with D tentatively TRBD2 (6 bases). V gave up 6 bases and J gave up 1 base, with 6 bases separating them. This CDR3 contains 12 residues. Germline V gene sequence: CDR1 MNHEY, CDR2 SMNVEV (reference sequence). CDR3 in amino acids: CASRGGQETQYF. The CDR3 DNA sequence: TGTGCCAGCAGGGGAGGCCAAGAGACCCAGTACTTC.

The chain couples TRBV19 to TRBJ2-3, with 13 bases identical to TRBD2. CDR1 is LNHDA and CDR2 is SQIVND in the germline V gene (reference sequence). The V segment lost 1 base and the J segment 4 bases; nucleotides outside the gene matches: 2. This CDR3 comprises 16 residues. The CDR3 DNA is TGTGCCAGTAGTATAGCGACTAGCGGGAGGTCAGATACGCAGTATTTT. This translates into CASSIATSGRSDTQYF.

This clone has only a few counts. V usage is TRBV14 and J usage is TRBJ2-5; TRBD2 might be the D (5 bases). The CDR3 spans 14 residues. Trimming cost V 2 bases and J 7 bases, with 14 bases left between them. Germline V gene sequence: CDR1 SGHDN, CDR2 FVKESK. CDR3 DNA sequence: TGTGCCAGCAGCCAATCGGACTGGCCGAGGACCCAGTACTTC. Its translation: CASSQSDWPRTQYF.

This chain uses TRBV5-5 with TRBJ1-2, with D perhaps matching TRBD1 (5 bases). Trimming left V 4 bases short and J 0 bases short, with 10 bases between. CDR3 length: 14 residues. The germline gives CDR1 SGHKS, CDR2 YYEKEE (reference sequence). The CDR3 reads CASSRQNPNYGYTF. The CDR3 region has the DNA TGTGCCAGCAGCCGACAGAATCCTAACTATGGCTACACCTTC.

A single count supports this clone. This chain links TRBV10-2 with TRBJ2-2; 13 bases agree with TRBD2. CDR1 and CDR2 from the germline V gene are WSHSY and SAAADI. The V and J ends lost 5 bases and 7 bases, in that order; junction bases with no gene match: 4. This CDR3 has 15 amino acids. CDR3 coding DNA: TGCGCCAGCAGTCGGACTAGCGGGAGAATCGGGGAGCTGTTTTTT. This sequence encodes CASSRTSGRIGELFF.

This chain uses TRBV11-2 with TRBJ1-4; no clear D. V was cut by 5 bases and J by 7 bases, with 14 bases left in between. Germline values: CDR1 SGHAT, CDR2 FQNNGV. The CDR3 is made up of 14 amino acids. This CDR3 reads CASSRGLIGEKLFF. The CDR3, as DNA: TGTGCCAGCAGCCGAGGGTTGATAGGTGAAAAACTGTTTTTT.

The V and J genes are TRBV7-2 and TRBJ2-7, with D maybe TRBD1 (6 bases). The CDR3 has 15 amino acids. Germline CDR1 and CDR2: SGHTA and FQGNSA. The V gene lost 5 bases and the J gene lost 5 bases, with 19 bases spanning the gap. In DNA, the CDR3 is TGTGCCAGCAGCGTACTACAGGGACCTAGGAACGAGCAGTACTTC. Protein: CASSVLQGPRNEQYF.

The chain uses TRBV7-3 and TRBJ2-2; 9 bases match TRBD2. The trim removed 4 bases at V and 5 bases at J, leaving 5 bases unmatched. The CDR3 has 15 residues. Germline CDR1 and CDR2: SGHTA and FQGTGA. As DNA, the CDR3 is TGTGCCAGCAGCTCGGGACTAGCAAGTACCGGGGAGCTGTTTTTT. Protein product: CASSSGLASTGELFF.

The rearrangement joins TRBV7-3 to TRBJ1-1; tentatively, D is TRBD1 (5 bases). With 5 bases removed from V and 10 bases from J, the gap between germline ends came to 20 bases. Germline assignment: CDR1 SGHTA and CDR2 FQGTGA. There are 14 residues in the CDR3. CDR3 DNA: TGTGCCAGCAGCCAAAGTCAGGGAATGGGGGTAGCTTTCTTT. Protein: CASSQSQGMGVAFF.

This clone occurred a few times. V and J are TRBV15 and TRBJ1-2; TRBD1 agrees at 7 bases. The CDR3 totals 13 residues. Trimming at V came to 8 bases and at J to 1 base, leaving 4 bases not matched to a gene. Germline CDR1 and CDR2: LNHNV and YYDKDF (reference sequence). The DNA for the CDR3 is TGTGCCACCCAGACAGGGAGTAACTATGGCTACACCTTC. It yields the protein CATQTGSNYGYTF.

This sequence joins TRBV11-3 and TRBJ2-5, with D maybe TRBD2 (5 bases). The CDR3 runs 15 residues. Trimming shortened V by 1 base and J by 1 base, and 10 bases separated the two germline ends. Germline assignment: CDR1 SGHNT and CDR2 YENEEA. CDR3 loop: CASSLAASGQETQYF. The DNA of the CDR3 is TGTGCCAGCAGCTTAGCAGCCAGCGGCCAAGAGACCCAGTACTTC.